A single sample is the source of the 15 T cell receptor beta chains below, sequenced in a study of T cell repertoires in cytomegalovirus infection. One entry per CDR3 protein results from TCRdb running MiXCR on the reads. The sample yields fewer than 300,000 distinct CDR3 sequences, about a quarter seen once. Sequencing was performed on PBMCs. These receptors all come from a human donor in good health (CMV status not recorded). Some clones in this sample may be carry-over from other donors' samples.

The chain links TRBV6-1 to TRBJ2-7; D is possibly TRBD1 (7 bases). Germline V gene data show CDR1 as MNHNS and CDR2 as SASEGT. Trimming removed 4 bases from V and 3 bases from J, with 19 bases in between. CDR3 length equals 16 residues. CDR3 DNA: TGTGCCAGCAGTGGGGGGGTTAGGCAGGGGGTCTACGAGCAGTACTTC. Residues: CASSGGVRQGVYEQYF.

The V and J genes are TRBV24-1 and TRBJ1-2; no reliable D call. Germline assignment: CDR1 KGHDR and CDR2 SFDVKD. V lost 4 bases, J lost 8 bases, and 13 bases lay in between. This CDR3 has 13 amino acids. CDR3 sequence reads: CATSDLEGSGYTF. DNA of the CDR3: TGTGCCACCAGTGACCTTGAAGGATCCGGCTACACCTTC.

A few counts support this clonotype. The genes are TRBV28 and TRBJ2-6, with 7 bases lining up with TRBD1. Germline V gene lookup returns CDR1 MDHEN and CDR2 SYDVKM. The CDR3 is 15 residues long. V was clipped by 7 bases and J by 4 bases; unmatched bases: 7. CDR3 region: CASTTGVRGANVLTF. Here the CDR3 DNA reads TGTGCCAGCACCACAGGGGTTCGCGGGGCCAACGTCCTGACTTTC.

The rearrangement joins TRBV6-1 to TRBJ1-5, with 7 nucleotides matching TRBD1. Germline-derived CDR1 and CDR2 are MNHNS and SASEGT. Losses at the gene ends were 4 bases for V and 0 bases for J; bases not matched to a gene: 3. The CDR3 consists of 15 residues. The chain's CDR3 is CASSGTGVSNQPQHF. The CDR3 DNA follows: TGTGCCAGCAGTGGGACAGGCGTTAGCAATCAGCCCCAGCATTTT.

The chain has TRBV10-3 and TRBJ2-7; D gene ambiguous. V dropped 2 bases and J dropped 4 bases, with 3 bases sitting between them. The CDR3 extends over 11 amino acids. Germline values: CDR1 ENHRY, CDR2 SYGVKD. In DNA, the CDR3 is TGTGCCATCAGTGAGGGTTACGAGCAGTACGTC. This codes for CAISEGYEQYV.

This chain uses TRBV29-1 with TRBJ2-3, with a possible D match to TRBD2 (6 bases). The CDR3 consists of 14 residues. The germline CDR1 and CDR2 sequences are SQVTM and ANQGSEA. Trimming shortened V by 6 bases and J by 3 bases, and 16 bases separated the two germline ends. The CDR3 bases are TGCAGCGTGGGTACCGGGAGCCGGACAGATACGCAGTATTTT. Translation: CSVGTGSRTDTQYF.

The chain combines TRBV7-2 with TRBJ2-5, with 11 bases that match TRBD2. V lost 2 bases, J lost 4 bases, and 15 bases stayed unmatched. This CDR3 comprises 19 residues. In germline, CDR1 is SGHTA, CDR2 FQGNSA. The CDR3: CASSLFALAGGDLGETQYF. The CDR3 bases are TGTGCCAGCAGCTTATTCGCCTTAGCGGGAGGGGACTTAGGAGAGACCCAGTACTTC.

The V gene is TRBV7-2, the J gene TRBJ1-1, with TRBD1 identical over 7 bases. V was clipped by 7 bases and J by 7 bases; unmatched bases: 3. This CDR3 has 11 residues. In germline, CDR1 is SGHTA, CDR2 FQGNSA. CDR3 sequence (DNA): TGTGCCAGCACCCAGGGGGTTGAAGCTTTCTTT. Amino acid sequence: CASTQGVEAFF. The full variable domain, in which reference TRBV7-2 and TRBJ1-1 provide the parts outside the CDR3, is GAGVSQSPSNKVTEKGKDVELRCDPISGHTALYWYRQSLGQGLEFLIYFQGNSAPDKSGLPSDRFSAERTGGSVSTLTIQRTQQEDSAVYLCASTQGVEAFFGQGTRLTVV.

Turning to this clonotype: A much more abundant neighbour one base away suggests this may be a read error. The CDR3 reads CASSLGSGGNANYGYTF. The CDR3 DNA reads as TGTGCCAGCAGCTTAGGTTCAGGGGGCAACGCTAACTATGGCTACACCTTC. V and J are TRBV7-8 and TRBJ1-2; 8 nucleotides match TRBD1. CDR1 and CDR2 from the germline V gene are SGHVS and FQNEAQ. Trimming at V came to 1 base and at J to 0 bases, leaving 7 bases not matched to a gene. The CDR3 is 17 residues long.

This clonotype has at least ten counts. The CDR3 loop is CASSSRTGYYGYTF. CDR3 bases: TGTGCCAGCAGCTCCCGGACGGGTTACTATGGCTACACCTTC. The chain employs TRBV7-2 and TRBJ1-2; no clear D gene. V lost 4 bases and J lost 3, with 12 bases in between. The germline V gene has CDR1 SGHTA and CDR2 FQGNSA. The CDR3 is 14 amino acids.

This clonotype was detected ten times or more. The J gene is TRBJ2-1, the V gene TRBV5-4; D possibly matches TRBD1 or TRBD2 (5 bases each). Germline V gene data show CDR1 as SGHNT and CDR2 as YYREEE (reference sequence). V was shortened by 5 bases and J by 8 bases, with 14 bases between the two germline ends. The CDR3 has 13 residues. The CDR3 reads CASRPGTLDEQFF. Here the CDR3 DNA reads TGTGCCAGCAGACCCGGGACGCTTGATGAGCAGTTCTTC.

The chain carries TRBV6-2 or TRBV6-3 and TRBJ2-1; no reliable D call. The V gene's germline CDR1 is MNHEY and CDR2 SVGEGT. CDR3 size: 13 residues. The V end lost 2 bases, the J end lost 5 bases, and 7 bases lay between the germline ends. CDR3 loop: CASSYGSNNEQFF. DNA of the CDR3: TGTGCCAGCAGTTACGGGTCAAACAATGAGCAGTTCTTC.

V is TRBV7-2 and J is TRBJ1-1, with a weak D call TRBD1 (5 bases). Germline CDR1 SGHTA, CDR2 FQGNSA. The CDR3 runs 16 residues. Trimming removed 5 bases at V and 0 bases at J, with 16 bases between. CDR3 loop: CASSPRQISMNTEAFF. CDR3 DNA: TGTGCCAGCAGCCCCCGACAGATCAGCATGAACACTGAAGCTTTCTTT.

The CDR3 is CASSQYGGIQPMNTEAFF. The CDR3 DNA reads TGCGCCAGCAGTCAATATGGAGGGATACAACCTATGAACACTGAAGCTTTCTTT. The rearrangement uses TRBV23-1 and TRBJ1-1, with D unclear. TRBV23-1 is placed among ORFs of uncertain function. The CDR3 contains 18 residues. Trimming took 1 base from V and 0 from J, leaving 18 bases between them.

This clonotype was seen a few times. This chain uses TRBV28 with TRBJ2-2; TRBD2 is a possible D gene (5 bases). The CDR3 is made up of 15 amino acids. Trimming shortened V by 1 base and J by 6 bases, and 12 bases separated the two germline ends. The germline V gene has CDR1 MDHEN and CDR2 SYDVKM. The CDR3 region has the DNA TGTGCCAGCAGTTTATACGAGGGAGCCGCCGGGGAGCTGTTTTTT. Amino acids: CASSLYEGAAGELFF.